Shown below are 3 T cell receptor beta chains from a single sample sequenced in a study of blood T cell repertoires in COVID-19. Produced via immunoSEQ multiplex PCR; TCRdb's table is partial and in-frame only. The sample has some 360,000 clones, around 87% seen once; the top ten hold about 2%. Sequences were obtained from peripheral blood. The origin of the receptors is a woman aged 60-75 years with COVID-19, enrolled during active disease.

The chain joins TRBV27 to TRBJ2-3; TRBD1 matches 11 bases. V gave up 5 bases and J gave up 8 bases; unmatched junction bases: 6. The V gene's germline CDR1 is MNHEY and CDR2 SMNVEV (reference sequence). This CDR3 spans 14 amino acids. In DNA, the CDR3 is TGTGCCAGCAGTACCGGACAGGGGGCGATTACGCAGTATTTT. Residues: CASSTGQGAITQYF.

This chain's CDR3 is CAGQDNYGYTF. The DNA for the CDR3 is TGTGCCGGACAGGATAACTATGGCTACACCTTC. This chain connects TRBV19 to TRBJ1-2; 7 bases are shared with TRBD1. Germline V lookup: CDR1 LNHDA, CDR2 SQIVND (reference sequence). After removal of 11 bases from V and 1 base from J, the junction contained 1 base not matched to a gene. CDR3 size: 11 residues.

The rearrangement links TRBV20-1 to TRBJ2-2; D remains unclear. Germline loops: CDR1 DFQATT, CDR2 SNEGSKA (reference sequence). This CDR3 contains 13 residues. Trimming left V 3 bases short and J 3 bases short, with 8 bases between. Here the CDR3 reads CSASGLDTGELFF. DNA for the CDR3: TGCAGTGCTAGTGGGCTTGACACCGGGGAGCTGTTTTTT.